These T cell receptor beta chains were read from a single sample in a study of response to subunit inactivated influenza vaccine. MiXCR, run by TCRdb on the RT-PCR reads, gives a single entry per CDR3 protein. The profile shows more than 450,000 distinct CDR3 sequences, about an eighth of them singletons. Sequencing used PBMCs from blood, obtained on the day of vaccination. These receptors originate from a man in his fifties who received an inactivated influenza vaccine. Each CDR3 is given with its conserved first and last residue. D genes are given only for firm matches. Rows may omit the clone size; those that give it use once, few, many or a size class.

TRBV4-2	-	-	TRBJ2-5	TGTGCCAGCAGACAAGATATAGGGCGCCAAGAGACCCAGTACTTC	CASRQDIGRQETQYF
TRBV13	-	TRBD2	TRBJ2-1	TGTGCCAGCAGCCGAAAGACTAGCGGGCGGGGCCGTCCAGTTGAGCAGTTCTTC	CASSRKTSGRGRPVEQFF
TRBV14	few	-	TRBJ2-1	TGTGCCAGCAGTCAACCGGGACTGAAGTACAATGAGCAGTTCTTC	CASSQPGLKYNEQFF
TRBV19	many	-	TRBJ1-1	TGTGCCACCCTCAAGGGGAGTCTTTGGGACACTGAAGCTTTCTTT	CATLKGSLWDTEAFF
TRBV3-1	many	-	TRBJ2-3	TGTGCCAGCAGCCAAGGACAGGTTGATAGCACAGATACGCAGTATTTT	CASSQGQVDSTDTQYF
TRBV7-2	few	-	TRBJ2-5	TGTGCCAGCAGCTTTGATGCTTTTACCCAGTACTTC	CASSFDAFTQYF
TRBV20-1	-	-	TRBJ2-3	TGCAGTGCTAGACCTTCTGGCGGGGTTCAGGTTTCGCAGTATTTT	CSARPSGGVQVSQYF
TRBV4-3	few	TRBD2	TRBJ2-7	TGCGCCAGCAGCCAAGGGACTAGCGGGAGGGCCGACGAGCAGTACTTC	CASSQGTSGRADEQYF
TRBV18	-	-	TRBJ2-3	TGTGCCAGCTCACCACCAGGGCAGCCAGATACGCAGTATTTT	CASSPPGQPDTQYF
TRBV24-1	few	-	TRBJ2-3	TGTGCCACCAGTGATCCCACCGGGTTAGCAGATACGCAGTATTTT	CATSDPTGLADTQYF
TRBV12-3/TRBV12-4	few	TRBD2	TRBJ2-1	TGTGCCAGCAGTTTCTGGGCTAGCGGAACCTACAATGAGCAGTTCTTC	CASSFWASGTYNEQFF
TRBV3-1	many	-	TRBJ2-5	TGTGCCAGCAGCCAAGTAAACAGGGTGGCGACCCAGTACTTC	CASSQVNRVATQYF
TRBV6-6	few	-	TRBJ1-3	TGTGCCAGCAGTTACAGGGATGGAAACACCATATATTTT	CASSYRDGNTIYF
TRBV20-1	few	-	TRBJ2-1	TGCAGTGCCACTCCTCCCTCCCAGGAGGGGCAGTTCTTC	CSATPPSQEGQFF
TRBV15	few	-	TRBJ2-7	TGTGCCACCAGCAGACCGGGACTGAAGGGGCACGAGCAGTACTTC	CATSRPGLKGHEQYF
TRBV6-2/TRBV6-3	-	-	TRBJ2-1	TGTGCCAGCAGTCGCCCGGAGGGTGAGCAGTTCTTC	CASSRPEGEQFF